These 22 T cell receptor beta chains came from one sample sequenced in a study of control samples from healthy donors and cancer patients. Method: immunoSEQ multiplex PCR; TCRdb's copy keeps in-frame clones and lacks some. The data hold about 170,000 clones, with approximately 92% observed a single time. The material sequenced was blood. The receptors derive from a woman aged 40-49 years in good health.

The rearrangement uses TRBV18 and TRBJ1-1; D is undetermined. CDR1 is KGHSH and CDR2 is LQKENI in the germline V gene. There are 12 residues in the CDR3. Trimming stripped 4 bases from V and 6 bases from J, with 9 bases between. This CDR3 reads CASSLSDPEAFF. Here the CDR3 DNA reads TGTGCCAGCTCACTCTCGGATCCTGAAGCTTTCTTT.

The chain carries TRBV14 and TRBJ1-3, with a tentative D call TRBD1 (6 bases). Trimming removed 3 bases at V and 1 base at J, with 10 bases between. Germline V CDR1 and CDR2: SGHDN, FVKESK. This CDR3 has 15 amino acids. The CDR3 protein is CASSHVGASGNTIYF. The CDR3 DNA is TGTGCCAGCAGCCACGTGGGGGCATCTGGAAACACCATATATTTT.

This clone showed up just a few times. J is TRBJ1-6 and V is TRBV18; the match to TRBD1 covers 8 bases. Per germline, CDR1 KGHSH and CDR2 LQKENI. The CDR3 is made up of 15 amino acids. V gave up 6 bases and J gave up 7 bases; unmatched junction bases: 8. The CDR3 region is CASSLGQGANSPLHF. In DNA, the CDR3 is TGTGCCAGCTCGCTTGGACAGGGTGCCAATTCACCCCTCCACTTT. Looking up the rest from reference TRBV18 and TRBJ1-6 gives the full variable domain: NAGVMQNPRHLVRRRGQEARLRCSPMKGHSHVYWYRQLPEEGLKFMVYLQKENIIDESGMPKERFSAEFPKEGPSILRIQQVVRGDSAAYFCASSLGQGANSPLHFGNGTRLTVT.

V usage is TRBV11-2 and J usage is TRBJ1-1, with 8 bases lining up with TRBD1. Germline lookup yields CDR1 SGHAT and CDR2 FQNNGV. V shed 7 bases and J 10 bases; nucleotides not matched to a gene: 8. This CDR3 is built from 12 residues. CDR3 nucleotides: TGTGCCAGCACATCTACTACAGGGGGAGCTTTCTTT. It yields the protein CASTSTTGGAFF.

The CDR3 here is CASSEAGQGGGYTF. CDR3 sequence (DNA): TGTGCCAGCAGTGAAGCGGGGCAGGGGGGCGGCTACACCTTC. This chain links TRBV6-1 with TRBJ1-2, with 7 bases that match TRBD1. The CDR3 consists of 14 residues. Germline V lookup: CDR1 MNHNS, CDR2 SASEGT. The junction had 6 bases not matched to a gene; V was cut back by 0 bases and J by 8 bases.

CDR3 sequence (DNA): TGTGCCAGCAGCTTAGGCGTTGGGGGCGGGGAGGAGACGCAGTATTTT. It codes for CASSLGVGGGEETQYF. The rearrangement links TRBV5-4 to TRBJ2-3; D tentatively fits TRBD1 or TRBD2 (6 bases each). V was pared by 2 bases and J by 9 bases, with 22 bases between. Germline V gene lookup returns CDR1 SGHNT and CDR2 YYREEE (reference sequence). This CDR3 spans 16 amino acids.

The chain links TRBV9 to TRBJ1-1, with a possible D match to TRBD1 (5 bases). The CDR3 extends over 16 amino acids. Germline V lookup: CDR1 SGDLS, CDR2 YYNGEE. Deletions cut 2 bases from V and 3 bases from J, with 17 bases between. The chain's CDR3 is CASSVGLGEFDTEAFF. CDR3 DNA sequence: TGTGCCAGCAGCGTGGGGTTGGGGGAGTTTGACACTGAAGCTTTCTTT.

In its sample, this clone was seen once. CDR3: CASSYGNTEAFF. DNA for the CDR3: TGTGCCAGTAGTTACGGGAACACTGAAGCTTTCTTT. The chain couples TRBV19 to TRBJ1-1, with no clear D. This CDR3 spans 12 amino acids. V lost 5 bases, J lost 1 base, and 5 bases lay in between. Germline values: CDR1 LNHDA, CDR2 SQIVND (reference sequence).

V is TRBV27 and J is TRBJ1-4; no firm D call. Germline CDR1 is MNHEY and CDR2 is SMNVEV (reference sequence). V lost 1 base to trimming and J lost 7 bases, with 10 bases between them. CDR3 length: 14 residues. CDR3 loop: CASSLWGLGEKLFF. CDR3 nucleotides: TGTGCCAGCAGTTTATGGGGATTAGGTGAAAAACTGTTTTTT.

V and J are TRBV10-2 and TRBJ1-1; D unclear. In germline, CDR1 is WSHSY, CDR2 SAAADI. The CDR3 loop spans 11 amino acids. V gave up 6 bases and J gave up 5 bases, with 7 bases separating them. CDR3 amino acids: CASREGTEAFF. CDR3 DNA: TGCGCCAGCAGAGAAGGAACTGAAGCTTTCTTT.

The V call is TRBV4-2, the J call TRBJ2-3; 7 nucleotides line up with TRBD2. The germline gives CDR1 LGHNA, CDR2 YNFKEQ. With 3 bases clipped from V and 9 bases from J, the junction kept 6 bases outside the gene matches. CDR3 length: 13 residues. The CDR3, as DNA: TGTGCCAGCAGCCAGGGGCTAGCGGAGACGCAGTATTTT. This sequence encodes CASSQGLAETQYF.

V is TRBV10-3 and J is TRBJ2-1; TRBD2 agrees at 10 bases. The germline CDR1 and CDR2 sequences are ENHRY and SYGVKD. There are 15 residues in the CDR3. The junction had 9 bases not matched to a gene; V was cut back by 5 bases and J by 8 bases. Here the CDR3 reads CAISYLAGGQDEQFF. The DNA of the CDR3 is TGTGCCATCAGTTACTTAGCGGGGGGACAGGATGAGCAGTTCTTC.

J is TRBJ1-3 and V is TRBV20-1; no clear D. Looked up from germline, CDR1 is DFQATT and CDR2 is SNEGSKA (reference sequence). The CDR3 spans 11 residues. With 4 bases removed from V and 4 bases from J, the gap between germline ends came to 5 bases. CDR3 loop: CSAKVGNTIYF. The CDR3 bases are TGCAGTGCTAAGGTGGGAAACACCATATATTTT.

Comments on this clone: The same CDR3 is also encoded by other DNA sequences in this sample. The genes are TRBV9 and TRBJ2-6; D is undetermined. The CDR3 sequence is 14 residues long. V was shortened by 0 bases and J by 1 base, with 2 bases between the two germline ends. CDR1 is SGDLS, CDR2 YYNGEE, per germline. CDR3 nucleotides: TGTGCCAGCAGCGTAGCTTCTGGGGCCAACGTCCTGACTTTC. This codes for CASSVASGANVLTF. The full variable domain, rest sourced from reference TRBV9 and TRBJ2-6, is DSGVTQTPKHLITATGQRVTLRCSPRSGDLSVYWYQQSLDQGLQFLIQYYNGEERAKGNILERFSAQQFPDLHSELNLSSLELGDSALYFCASSVASGANVLTFGAGSRLTVL.

In this sample, this clone turned up a few times. The chain combines TRBV6-4 with TRBJ2-1; 8 nucleotides agree with TRBD2. The CDR3 is 16 amino acids. The ends lost 0 bases at V and 4 bases at J; junction bases unmatched: 5. Germline assignment: CDR1 MRHNA and CDR2 SNTAGT. The CDR3 DNA reads TGTGCCAGCAGTGACTCTGGTAGCGGGGATTACAATGAGCAGTTCTTC. It translates to CASSDSGSGDYNEQFF.

This clone has a single count. The chain has TRBV7-9 and TRBJ1-3; D is perhaps TRBD1 (5 bases). Trimming left V 0 bases short and J 0 bases short, with 9 bases between. The CDR3 runs 16 residues. Germline V gene sequence: CDR1 SEHNR, CDR2 FQNEAQ (reference sequence). The chain's CDR3 is CASSLATDRSGNTIYF. The CDR3 nucleotides are TGTGCCAGCAGCTTAGCGACAGATCGCTCTGGAAACACCATATATTTT.

The chain has TRBV18 and TRBJ1-2, with a possible D match to TRBD1 (6 bases). The ends were cut back, 3 bases at V and 8 bases at J, with 13 bases in the middle. CDR3 length: 13 residues. Germline CDR1 is KGHSH and CDR2 is LQKENI. The CDR3 here is CASSPPQGGGYTF. CDR3 DNA sequence: TGTGCCAGCTCACCCCCACAGGGAGGCGGCTACACCTTC.

The CDR3 sequence is CASSLRGKGWMNEQFF. DNA for the CDR3: TGTGCCAGCAGCCTGAGGGGGAAGGGATGGATGAATGAGCAGTTCTTC. V usage is TRBV5-6 and J usage is TRBJ2-1; D might be TRBD1 (6 bases). This CDR3 spans 16 amino acids. Trimming cost V 4 bases and J 7 bases, with 21 bases left between them. CDR1 is SGHDT, CDR2 YYEEEE, per germline.

J is TRBJ2-2 and V is TRBV6-5; possible D gene TRBD1, 6 bases. Trimming shortened V by 6 bases and J by 6 bases, and 14 bases separated the two germline ends. Germline values: CDR1 MNHEY, CDR2 SVGAGI. The CDR3 contains 14 residues. DNA of the CDR3: TGTGCCAGCAGCCCGTGGGACAAGCCCGGGGAGCTGTTTTTT. Translating gives CASSPWDKPGELFF.

This clone was recorded once. The rearrangement uses TRBV5-1 and TRBJ2-2; D not resolved. The germline V gene encodes CDR1 SGHRS and CDR2 YFSETQ. This CDR3 comprises 14 residues. The germline V and J ends were trimmed by 1 base and 6 bases, with 10 bases remaining between them. The CDR3 nucleotides read TGCGCCAGCAGCTTGACTCGGACCGCCGGGGAGCTGTTTTTT. Encoded protein: CASSLTRTAGELFF.

The chain carries TRBV6-5 and TRBJ1-1; D unresolved. Trimming left V 0 bases short and J 1 base short, with 9 bases between. Germline V gene lookup returns CDR1 MNHEY and CDR2 SVGAGI. The CDR3 has 15 residues. As DNA, the CDR3 is TGTGCCAGCAGTTACTCGAAGGTGCGGAACACTGAAGCTTTCTTT. This gives the protein CASSYSKVRNTEAFF.

This clone was observed a single time. The chain recombines TRBV7-8 with TRBJ1-1, with a weak D call TRBD1 (5 bases). CDR1 and CDR2 from the germline V gene are SGHVS and FQNEAQ. The V end lost 2 bases, the J end lost 6 bases, and 13 bases lay between the germline ends. This CDR3 has 14 amino acids. In DNA, the CDR3 is TGTGCCAGCAGCTTATATGGGGGGACGGCTGAAGCTTTCTTT. The encoded protein is CASSLYGGTAEAFF.